Listed below are T cell receptor beta chains from one sample, sequenced in a study of cytomegalovirus exposure and HLA in healthy donors. Clones were read by immunoSEQ multiplex PCR, and TCRdb kept only the in-frame ones, dropping some. Of approximately 98,000 clones detected, approximately 86% appear once; the ten largest clones hold around 3.1%. The sample was PBMCs. The receptors originated from a woman under 30 in good health and CMV-seronegative. CDR3s include the opening cysteine and the closing phenylalanine or tryptophan. A D gene is named only where the DNA matches it firmly. Clone size is given for some rows only: seen once, a few or many times, or a class if the clone is expanded.

v_call	j_call	clone_size	d_call	cdr3_aa	cdr3_nt
TRBV4-1	TRBJ2-3	.	TRBD2	CASSQVLAGVTDTQYF	TGCGCCAGCAGCCAAGTACTAGCGGGGGTCACAGATACGCAGTATTTT
TRBV7-3	TRBJ1-1	.	.	CASSSGGSEAFF	TGTGCCAGCAGCTCCGGGGGAAGTGAAGCTTTCTTT
TRBV27	TRBJ1-5	.	TRBD1	CASSIGQGFHQPQHF	TGTGCCAGCAGTATCGGACAGGGGTTCCATCAGCCCCAGCATTTT
TRBV4-1	TRBJ1-6	.	.	CASSQVVGENYNSPLHF	TGCGCCAGCAGCCAAGTGGTCGGAGAGAACTATAATTCACCCCTCCACTTT
TRBV28	TRBJ1-2	.	.	CASSLRAEGYGYTF	TGTGCCAGCAGTCTCAGGGCGGAGGGCTATGGCTACACCTTC
TRBV4-1	TRBJ1-5	.	.	CASSQKTGNQPQHF	TGCGCCAGCAGCCAAAAGACAGGCAATCAGCCCCAGCATTTT
TRBV2	TRBJ1-1	.	.	CASSGDTNTEAFF	TGTGCCAGCAGTGGGGACACGAACACTGAAGCTTTCTTT
TRBV9	TRBJ2-2	.	TRBD2	CASSEAPFSSGGPSGELFF	TGTGCCAGCAGCGAGGCCCCTTTTAGTAGCGGGGGCCCAAGCGGGGAGCTGTTTTTT
TRBV11-3	TRBJ2-1	.	.	CASSLEGSSYNEQFF	TGTGCCAGCAGCTTAGAGGGGAGCTCCTACAATGAGCAGTTCTTC
TRBV27	TRBJ1-2	once	TRBD1	CASSSSWTGESYGYTF	TGTGCCAGCAGTTCCTCCTGGACAGGGGAAAGCTATGGCTACACCTTC
TRBV6-1	TRBJ1-6	.	.	CASSSGTSFNAPLHF	TGTGCCAGCAGCTCCGGGACTTCCTTCAACGCACCCCTCCACTTT
TRBV18	TRBJ2-5	.	.	CASSPPSEETQYF	TGTGCCAGCTCACCACCCTCGGAAGAGACCCAGTACTTC
TRBV2	TRBJ2-2	.	TRBD2	CASSDPTSGGNHTGELFF	TGTGCCAGCAGTGACCCGACTAGCGGGGGGAACCACACCGGGGAGCTGTTTTTT
TRBV10-3	TRBJ1-5	.	.	CAISEARESNQPQHF	TGTGCCATCAGTGAGGCCAGGGAATCCAATCAGCCCCAGCATTTT
TRBV7-8	TRBJ1-2	.	.	CASSPTRLTSNYGYTF	TGTGCCAGCAGCCCTACGAGGCTGACTTCTAACTATGGCTACACCTTC
TRBV27	TRBJ2-2	.	TRBD1	CASSFPPQGARTGELFF	TGTGCCAGCAGTTTCCCCCCGCAGGGGGCACGAACCGGGGAGCTGTTTTTT
TRBV12-2	TRBJ2-2	.	.	CASRLAGGNTGELFF	TGTGCAAGTCGCTTAGCGGGGGGGAACACCGGGGAGCTGTTTTTT
TRBV30	TRBJ1-1	.	TRBD1	CAWRWTGVTEAFF	TGTGCCTGGAGATGGACAGGGGTGACTGAAGCTTTCTTT